This TCR beta chain was captured by sequencing in a study of human T cells and chemical hapten exposure. V was clipped by 8 bases and J by 3 bases; unmatched bases: 7. Germline V lookup: CDR1 MNHEY, CDR2 SVGEGT. The CDR3 extends over 14 amino acids. In this sample, this clonotype turned up many times. Described time point: patch test 3, about 24 weeks after DPC sensitization. Treatment indicated: therapeutic diphenylcyclopropenone sensitization with weekly scalp DPC. It was unfractionated whole blood from which total RNA was extracted. For the library, individual cDNA molecules each received unique molecular identifiers. TCRdb recomputed calls from the RACE reads with MiXCR, one row per CDR3 protein. The data show about 39,000 distinct CDR3 sequences, about 13% seen once.

This material consisted of whole blood, taken in connection with sensitization to the hapten diphenylcyclopropenone (DPC). The rearrangement uses TRBV6-2 or TRBV6-3 and TRBJ1-5; 7 positions match TRBD1. The source is a woman aged 40 to 49 with alopecia areata. Some clones in this sample may be carry-over from other donors' samples. In nucleotides, the CDR3 is TGTGCCAGCGTCAACAGGGGTAACAATCAGCCCCAGCATTTT. Translating gives CASVNRGNNQPQHF.